The present TCR beta chain was sequenced within a study of monozygotic twins with inflammatory bowel disease. Using the 5' RACE reads, TCRdb records one entry per CDR3 protein without DNA. The sample includes some 440,000 distinct CDR3 sequences. The sequencing sample was made of blood. This clonotype was sampled from a human donor with ulcerative colitis or Crohn's disease, or a healthy co-twin of an affected twin (not recorded which).

This CDR3 is CASSPSRADYGYTF. The chain joins TRBV4-2 to TRBJ1-2. Per germline, CDR1 LGHNA and CDR2 YNFKEQ. The CDR3 length is 14 residues.